The clone carrying this T cell receptor beta chain showed up just a few times. Antigen: not known. The genes are named according to mouse. Read data end 4 residues before the CDR3 end; the end is taken from the germline J gene. Distinct nucleotide sequences in the sample also encode this CDR3. Trimming removed 0 bases from V and 3 bases from J, with 6 bases in between. The CDR3 length is 13 residues. The germline gives CDR1 NSQYPW, CDR2 LRSPGD (reference sequence). The sample originates from a study of CD8+ T cells in alopecia areata. Study findings and constraints: Affected scalp, especially in alopecia totalis/universalis, had a higher clonality than normal scalp did.

Pooled cells of cutaneous lymph node origin were sorted on CD4, CD8alpha, NKG2D, NKG2ACE and other markers. RNA was isolated and reverse transcribed to cDNA, the sequencing template. Using immunoSEQ multiplex PCR, the repertoire was profiled, and TCRdb retains in-frame clones only, with some absent. The sample shows 200,000 to 300,000 clones, none of them appearing just once. The specimen sequenced was CD4+ T cells sorted from a lymph node. The receptor was isolated from a C3H/HeJ mouse with alopecia areata. The mouse strain carries the MHC haplotype H2-k. This sequence joins TRBV1 and TRBJ2-7; unclear D gene. The sequenced part of the CDR3 DNA is TGCACCTGCAGTGCAGATCCAGGCTAT. This translates into CTCSADPGY. The whole CDR3 sequence is CTCSADPGYEQYF. Full variable domain (remainder filled in from reference TRBV1 and TRBJ2-7): VTLLEQNPRWRLVPRGQAVNLRCILKNSQYPWMSWYQQDLQKQLQWLFTLRSPGDKEVKSLPGADYLATRVTDTELRLQVANMSQGRTLYCTCSADPGYEQYFGPGTRLTVL.